This T cell receptor (beta chain) derives from a study of blood T cell repertoires in COVID-19. Study-wide context: Some COVID-19 samples were acute and others convalescent; all came from the United States, Italy and Spain. Sources were T cells, B-cell-depleted T cells, or PBMCs; the material itself was cDNA or gDNA.

As handled by the study authors: Reference gene primer amplification gave estimated nucleated cell counts. Here immunoSEQ multiplex PCR was the method, and the copy in TCRdb shows in-frame clones only, minus some. Clonal size and the V and J genes are those of that table, whereas D and trimming came from the DNA. Of around 81,000 clones listed, approximately 84% were seen once; the top ten hold over 10%. The TCR was taken from a human donor in a cohort sampled during active COVID-19. Sequencing was done on a sample of peripheral blood.

CDR3 residues: CASSSRQGLYEQYF. The CDR3 region has the DNA TGTGCCAGCTCCTCACGGCAGGGGTTATACGAGCAGTACTTC. The chain uses TRBV27 and TRBJ2-7; TRBD1 might be the D (6 bases). Germline V CDR1 and CDR2: MNHEY, SMNVEV (reference sequence). The CDR3 loop spans 14 amino acids. The V gene lost 8 bases and the J gene lost 4 bases, with 18 bases spanning the gap.